This T cell receptor (beta chain) was identified in a study of T-cell memory formation after mild COVID-19 (dated by TCRdb to about 2021). Regarding the research as a whole: TCR sequence clusters from the two donors were found to be largely donor specific. Longitudinal TCRalpha and TCRbeta repertoire sequencing tracked T-cell clones expanding and contracting after mild COVID-19 in two donors. The cohort was made up of two young adult volunteers, one female and one male, who were previously healthy. Findings and caveats that apply to the study as a whole: Some responding clones were detected in pre-infection memory, suggesting pre-existing cross-reactive memory T cells joined the SARS-CoV-2 response. Contracting CD4+ clones were located mainly in the CM and EM memory subsets, whereas CD8+ clones were found to be enriched in EMRA. SARS-CoV-2 specificity of the second-wave clones peaking on day 37 was not confirmed. The study included only a couple of mild cases, and larger cohorts that include severe cases with pre-infection samples were judged to be necessary. From day 15 to 85, contracting clones showed balanced CD4/CD8 phenotypes, whereas a second wave of clones that expanded from day 15 to 37 leaned towards CD4+.

Ficoll-Paque density gradient centrifugation was used to isolate PBMCs. The sequencer was an Illumina NovaSeq 6000. cDNA libraries for TCRalpha and TCRbeta were prepared by 5'RACE using constant-segment primers, with sample barcodes and unique molecular identifiers added. Trizol reagent was used to extract RNA from every sample. Library amplification was performed in two PCR steps, and a second sample barcode and Illumina TruSeq adapters were introduced in the second step. Libraries were sequenced on an Illumina NovaSeq with 2 x 150 bp paired-end reads. Per the source publication's procedure: The reads were demultiplexed and collapsed into UMI-guided consensus sequences using migec v1.2.7. Using mixcr v2.1.11, the UMI consensuses were aligned to TRA and TRB V and J templates and assembled into clonotypes. A clonotype was counted as expanded or contracted only if both edgeR and NoisET called the change significant, with noise models trained on biological replicates. For edgeR calls, the cutoffs were a false discovery rate-adjusted p below 0.01 and a log2 fold-change threshold of 1. As an exploratory analysis of dynamics, PCA with hierarchical clustering was applied to max-normalized trajectories of the 1000 most abundant clonotypes. Each responding clone was given a CD4 or CD8 phenotype based on the CD4+ and CD8+ repertoires, which had been sequenced separately. In TCRdb, the public reads were trimmed at Q25 with fastp and aligned with MiXCR, with productive beta chains retained. Merged by CDR3 protein, the rows form single entries marked with the most common genes and DNA. The V and J calls shown here were made by TCRdb, not taken from the authors' results. For this sample there are over 70,000 distinct CDR3 sequences; approximately 13% appear just once. The ten largest clonotypes hold 27% of the sample.

The CDR3 contains 13 residues, cysteine and phenylalanine counted. Only the CDR3 DNA is retained, 39 bases long and in frame from the first base. Remarks on this clonotype: It has no known antigen specificity. There are no base qualities to consult, and no much larger clone falls within one base.

The sequence links TRBV21-1 to TRBJ1-1; the table's D call of TRBD1 was not tested on the DNA. TRBV21-1 is a recognized pseudogene. The sample comprised PBMCs or a T cell subset sorted from them (not recorded which). This sequence originates from an adult woman who had mild COVID-19 (a few samples of this study predate the infection). The sample titles of this study are shuffled in the database, so cell type and time point are left out; the donor was told from shared clones. The DNA is as follows: TGTGCCAGCAAGACAGGGATGTACACTGAAGCTTTCTTT. It translates to CASKTGMYTEAFF.